This section outlines one T cell receptor beta chain sequence together with its context. Produced via immunoSEQ multiplex PCR; TCRdb's table is partial and in-frame only. The sample includes approximately 190,000 clones, 75% to 95% of them seen just once. The CDR3 consists of 13 residues. The V end lost 6 bases, the J end lost 6 bases, and 15 bases lay between the germline ends. Germline loops: CDR1 MNHEY, CDR2 SVGAGI. The data originate from a study of blood T cell repertoires in COVID-19. Study context: The analysed material was cDNA or gDNA that came from T cells, B-cell-depleted T cells, or PBMCs.

The receptor was derived from a man aged 50 to 60 with acute or convalescent COVID-19. Sequences were obtained from peripheral blood. V is TRBV6-5 and J is TRBJ2-7; D ambiguous. The CDR3 DNA is TGTGCCAGCAGAAACCCCGGTTCGGTCGAGCAGTACTTC. It codes for CASRNPGSVEQYF.